The present T cell receptor (beta chain) was sequenced within a study of CD8+ T cells in alopecia areata. The V gene lost 3 bases and the J gene lost 7 bases, with 0 bases spanning the gap. This CDR3 has 8 residues. Per the germline V gene, CDR1 is SQVTM and CDR2 is ANQGSEA. Documented treatment: oral pan-JAK inhibitor, 5-10 mg twice daily. Sampling of alopecia areata patients yielded lesional scalp punch biopsies as well as peripheral blood. Isolated RNA was reverse transcribed into cDNA used as the sequencing template. TCRdb's copy holds only in-frame clones and misses some; the assay was immunoSEQ multiplex PCR. The data contain roughly 200,000 clones, around 56% of them seen just once; the ten biggest clones take up 3% to 3.5%.

Here the sequenced sample was CD4+ T cells sorted from blood, taken at week 4, from a patient treated with tofacitinib. The source of this sequence is a human donor with alopecia areata. The gene calls are TRBV29-1 and TRBJ1-1; no reliable D call. This chain's CDR3 is CSVDEAFF. CDR3 nucleotide sequence: TGCAGCGTTGATGAAGCTTTCTTT.